The rows below give T cell receptor beta chains drawn from one sample of a study of cytomegalovirus exposure and HLA in healthy donors. The assay was immunoSEQ multiplex PCR, and TCRdb's table has in-frame clones only and misses some. The table lists under 200,000 clones, around 81% of them singletons. The sequencing sample was made of PBMCs. The origin of the receptors is a man aged 25-45 years in good health and CMV-seronegative. CDR3s include the opening cysteine and the closing phenylalanine or tryptophan. A D gene is named only where the DNA matches it firmly. The listing skips clone size in some rows; elsewhere it reads once, few, many or a size class.

v_call: TRBV13
clone_size: .
j_call: TRBJ2-3
d_call: TRBD2
cdr3_nt: TGTGCCAGCAGCCGCGAGGCGGGAGGGACCGATACGCAGTATTTT
cdr3_aa: CASSREAGGTDTQYF

v_call: TRBV5-1
clone_size: .
j_call: TRBJ2-7
d_call: TRBD1
cdr3_nt: TGCGCCAGCAGCGCCCTGGGACAGCTCTCCTACGAGCAGTACTTC
cdr3_aa: CASSALGQLSYEQYF

v_call: TRBV11-2
clone_size: .
j_call: TRBJ2-5
d_call: TRBD2
cdr3_nt: TGTGCCAGCAGCACAGGACTAGTCCCAGAGACCCAGTACTTC
cdr3_aa: CASSTGLVPETQYF

v_call: TRBV2
clone_size: .
j_call: TRBJ2-5
d_call: TRBD2
cdr3_nt: TGTGCCAGCAGTGTCGCTAGCGGGAGGTCGTATGAGACCCAGTACTTC
cdr3_aa: CASSVASGRSYETQYF

v_call: TRBV6-5
clone_size: .
j_call: TRBJ2-3
d_call: .
cdr3_nt: TGTGCCAGCAGTTACTCACAGGGTGGCACAGATACGCAGTATTTT
cdr3_aa: CASSYSQGGTDTQYF

v_call: TRBV27
clone_size: .
j_call: TRBJ1-4
d_call: .
cdr3_nt: TGTGCCAGCAGTCTCGGGACAAAGAATGAAAAACTGTTTTTT
cdr3_aa: CASSLGTKNEKLFF

v_call: TRBV5-4
clone_size: .
j_call: TRBJ2-3
d_call: TRBD2
cdr3_nt: TGTGCCAGCAGCTTGGCGGGAGCTAGCGGGGATACGCAGTATTTT
cdr3_aa: CASSLAGASGDTQYF

v_call: TRBV25-1
clone_size: .
j_call: TRBJ1-1
d_call: .
cdr3_nt: TGTGCCAGCAGTGACCGGACAGTTGAAGCTTTCTTT
cdr3_aa: CASSDRTVEAFF

v_call: TRBV9
clone_size: .
j_call: TRBJ2-1
d_call: .
cdr3_nt: TGTGCCAGCAGCGTAATATCTGGGACATCGTACAATGAGCAGTTCTTC
cdr3_aa: CASSVISGTSYNEQFF

v_call: TRBV5-1
clone_size: .
j_call: TRBJ1-5
d_call: TRBD1
cdr3_nt: TGCGCCAGCAGCCAACAGGGGAATAGCAATCAGCCCCAGCATTTT
cdr3_aa: CASSQQGNSNQPQHF

v_call: TRBV5-1
clone_size: .
j_call: TRBJ2-7
d_call: TRBD2
cdr3_nt: TGCGCCAGCAGCTCAAGGGCGGGAGAGGGCGAGCAGTACTTC
cdr3_aa: CASSSRAGEGEQYF

v_call: TRBV6-5
clone_size: few
j_call: TRBJ1-5
d_call: .
cdr3_nt: TGTGCCAGCAGGTCGACAGCAAATAGCAATCAGCCCCAGCATTTT
cdr3_aa: CASRSTANSNQPQHF

v_call: TRBV27
clone_size: once
j_call: TRBJ2-7
d_call: .
cdr3_nt: TGTGCCAGTCATGATGGAGCCTACGAGCAGTACTTC
cdr3_aa: CASHDGAYEQYF

v_call: TRBV5-1
clone_size: few
j_call: TRBJ1-1
d_call: TRBD1
cdr3_nt: TGCGCCAGCAGCTCCAAACCATCGACAGGGGGTGGTGGCACTGAAGCTTTCTTT
cdr3_aa: CASSSKPSTGGGGTEAFF

v_call: TRBV28
clone_size: .
j_call: TRBJ1-3
d_call: .
cdr3_nt: TGTGCCAGCAGTTTTGGGCCTAACTCTGGAAACACCATATATTTT
cdr3_aa: CASSFGPNSGNTIYF

v_call: TRBV5-4
clone_size: .
j_call: TRBJ1-1
d_call: .
cdr3_nt: TGTGCCAGCAGCACTGGGAACACTGAAGCTTTCTTT
cdr3_aa: CASSTGNTEAFF

v_call: TRBV5-1
clone_size: .
j_call: TRBJ2-7
d_call: TRBD1
cdr3_nt: TGCGCCAGCAGCTTGGTTCCAGGGGGCTACGAGCAGTACTTC
cdr3_aa: CASSLVPGGYEQYF

v_call: TRBV7-7
clone_size: .
j_call: TRBJ2-5
d_call: .
cdr3_nt: TGTGCCAGCAGCCCCGGCTGGGGCAAAGAGACCCAGTACTTC
cdr3_aa: CASSPGWGKETQYF

v_call: TRBV9
clone_size: .
j_call: TRBJ2-7
d_call: TRBD1
cdr3_nt: TGTGCCAGCAGCGTAGCACAGGGGGCATACGAGCAGTACTTC
cdr3_aa: CASSVAQGAYEQYF

v_call: TRBV7-9
clone_size: once
j_call: TRBJ2-7
d_call: .
cdr3_nt: TGTGCCAGCAGCACCGGGGCAGGGGCGCCCTACGAGCAGTACTTC
cdr3_aa: CASSTGAGAPYEQYF

v_call: TRBV7-3
clone_size: few
j_call: TRBJ2-2
d_call: TRBD2
cdr3_nt: TGTGCCAGCAGCGTAGCGGGAGTGAACACCGGGGAGCTGTTTTTT
cdr3_aa: CASSVAGVNTGELFF

v_call: TRBV28
clone_size: .
j_call: TRBJ1-2
d_call: .
cdr3_nt: TGTGCCAGCAGTTTGCGCTATGGCTACACCTTC
cdr3_aa: CASSLRYGYTF

v_call: TRBV5-1
clone_size: .
j_call: TRBJ2-7
d_call: TRBD2
cdr3_nt: TGCGCCAGCAGCTTGGCCGGCGGGACTAGCTCCTTCGAGCAGTACTTC
cdr3_aa: CASSLAGGTSSFEQYF

v_call: TRBV5-1
clone_size: .
j_call: TRBJ2-1
d_call: .
cdr3_nt: TGCGCCAGCAGCTTGGTTCAGGGGACCTACAATGAGCAGTTCTTC
cdr3_aa: CASSLVQGTYNEQFF

v_call: TRBV27
clone_size: .
j_call: TRBJ1-4
d_call: .
cdr3_nt: TGTGCCAGCAGTTTATCGAGCCGGGGGGCGCTGGGTGAAAAACTGTTTTTT
cdr3_aa: CASSLSSRGALGEKLFF

v_call: TRBV19
clone_size: .
j_call: TRBJ1-1
d_call: TRBD1
cdr3_nt: TGTGCCAGTAGTATGATTACAGGGGGCGGGATGAACACTGAAGCTTTCTTT
cdr3_aa: CASSMITGGGMNTEAFF

v_call: TRBV5-5
clone_size: .
j_call: TRBJ1-1
d_call: .
cdr3_nt: TGTGCCAGCAGCTTGGTAGGGGGGGACACTGAAGCTTTCTTT
cdr3_aa: CASSLVGGDTEAFF

v_call: TRBV18
clone_size: .
j_call: TRBJ2-7
d_call: TRBD1
cdr3_nt: TGTGCCAGCTCATTAGAGGGGGCGGCCTCCGAGCAGTACTTC
cdr3_aa: CASSLEGAASEQYF

v_call: TRBV6-5
clone_size: .
j_call: TRBJ1-1
d_call: .
cdr3_nt: TGTGCCAGCAGTTACGGAGGGATCAAAGCTTTCTTT
cdr3_aa: CASSYGGIKAFF

v_call: TRBV19
clone_size: .
j_call: TRBJ1-3
d_call: .
cdr3_nt: TGTGCCAGTAGTATTGAGCCGGGAAACACCATATATTTT
cdr3_aa: CASSIEPGNTIYF

v_call: TRBV29-1
clone_size: few
j_call: TRBJ1-5
d_call: .
cdr3_nt: TGCAGCGTTGAAGATGGGGCAGGGGGCAATCAGCCCCAGCATTTT
cdr3_aa: CSVEDGAGGNQPQHF

v_call: TRBV28
clone_size: few
j_call: TRBJ2-5
d_call: TRBD2
cdr3_nt: TGTGCCAGCAGCCCAAGGGGACTAGCGGTACAAGAGACCCAGTACTTC
cdr3_aa: CASSPRGLAVQETQYF

v_call: TRBV9
clone_size: .
j_call: TRBJ2-3
d_call: TRBD2
cdr3_nt: TGTGCCAGCAGCGTAGGTCCTAGCGGGAGAACCACCACCACAGATACGCAGTATTTT
cdr3_aa: CASSVGPSGRTTTTDTQYF

v_call: TRBV27
clone_size: .
j_call: TRBJ2-1
d_call: .
cdr3_nt: TGTGCCAGCAGTCCGCAGGCTAGCGCCAACTACAATGAGCAGTTCTTC
cdr3_aa: CASSPQASANYNEQFF

v_call: TRBV5-1
clone_size: once
j_call: TRBJ2-2
d_call: TRBD1
cdr3_nt: TGCGCCAGCAGCTTGGACAGACAGGGCTCCGGGGAGCTGTTTTTT
cdr3_aa: CASSLDRQGSGELFF

v_call: TRBV2
clone_size: once
j_call: TRBJ1-1
d_call: TRBD1
cdr3_nt: TGTGCCAGCAGAACACAGGGGGGGGGCACTGAAGCTTTCTTT
cdr3_aa: CASRTQGGGTEAFF

v_call: TRBV7-3
clone_size: .
j_call: TRBJ1-1
d_call: .
cdr3_nt: TGTGCCAGCAGCTCCTGGAGACAGGCTGAAGCTTTCTTT
cdr3_aa: CASSSWRQAEAFF

v_call: TRBV28
clone_size: .
j_call: TRBJ2-1
d_call: TRBD2
cdr3_nt: TGTGCCAGCAGCCTTGGACTAGCCCCAGGCGCTGAGCAGTTCTTC
cdr3_aa: CASSLGLAPGAEQFF

v_call: TRBV19
clone_size: .
j_call: TRBJ1-6
d_call: .
cdr3_nt: TGTGCCAGTAGTACCGCAGATAATAATTCACCCCTCCACTTT
cdr3_aa: CASSTADNNSPLHF

v_call: TRBV5-6
clone_size: once
j_call: TRBJ1-1
d_call: TRBD1
cdr3_nt: TGTGCCAGCAGCATGGACAGGCCCGGGCGCACTGAAGCTTTCTTT
cdr3_aa: CASSMDRPGRTEAFF

v_call: TRBV6-6
clone_size: .
j_call: TRBJ2-3
d_call: .
cdr3_nt: TGTGCCAGCAGTAGTCGGGAGCAAGTGGCAGATACGCAGTATTTT
cdr3_aa: CASSSREQVADTQYF

v_call: TRBV7-3
clone_size: .
j_call: TRBJ1-3
d_call: .
cdr3_nt: TGTGCCAGCAGTCAAACAGGCAGCTCTGGAAACACCATATATTTT
cdr3_aa: CASSQTGSSGNTIYF

v_call: TRBV7-8
clone_size: .
j_call: TRBJ2-1
d_call: .
cdr3_nt: TGTGCCAGCAGCTACAGCAGGGGCTATGAGCAGTTCTTC
cdr3_aa: CASSYSRGYEQFF

v_call: TRBV27
clone_size: once
j_call: TRBJ1-5
d_call: .
cdr3_nt: TGTGCCAGCAGTTTACGGTGGGCTAATAGCAATCAGCCCCAGCATTTT
cdr3_aa: CASSLRWANSNQPQHF

v_call: TRBV18
clone_size: .
j_call: TRBJ2-2
d_call: TRBD1
cdr3_nt: TGTGCCAGCTCACCGGACGGACAGGGGGATATCGGGGAGCTGTTTTTT
cdr3_aa: CASSPDGQGDIGELFF

v_call: TRBV18
clone_size: .
j_call: TRBJ1-6
d_call: .
cdr3_nt: TGTGCCAGCTCACCAGGCCTCGGGGATCCCCTCCACTTT
cdr3_aa: CASSPGLGDPLHF

v_call: TRBV5-4
clone_size: .
j_call: TRBJ1-6
d_call: .
cdr3_nt: TGTGCCAGCAGCTTTCCAGGGGAAGGGCGGGATAATTCACCCCTCCACTTT
cdr3_aa: CASSFPGEGRDNSPLHF

v_call: TRBV2
clone_size: .
j_call: TRBJ2-6
d_call: .
cdr3_nt: TGTGCCAGCAGAGCCGGACTTCTCTCTGGGGCCAACGTCCTGACTTTC
cdr3_aa: CASRAGLLSGANVLTF

v_call: TRBV30
clone_size: .
j_call: TRBJ1-5
d_call: TRBD1
cdr3_nt: TGTGCCTGGAGTTACGACAGGGGGCTTCAGCCCCAGCATTTT
cdr3_aa: CAWSYDRGLQPQHF

v_call: TRBV28
clone_size: .
j_call: TRBJ1-2
d_call: .
cdr3_nt: TGTGCCAGCAGTTTAGGGGGGGCGCTCCCTGGCTACACCTTC
cdr3_aa: CASSLGGALPGYTF

v_call: TRBV5-6
clone_size: .
j_call: TRBJ2-2
d_call: TRBD1
cdr3_nt: TGTGCCAGCAGCTGGGGGACAGGGTTCGGGGAGCTGTTTTTT
cdr3_aa: CASSWGTGFGELFF

v_call: TRBV7-9
clone_size: .
j_call: TRBJ2-7
d_call: .
cdr3_nt: TGTGCCAGCAGCCGAGACCGGACAGCAGGAGGCGAGCAGTACTTC
cdr3_aa: CASSRDRTAGGEQYF

v_call: TRBV6-6
clone_size: .
j_call: TRBJ2-7
d_call: .
cdr3_nt: TGTGCCAGCAGTGCGAACAGGGCAAGCACCTACGAGCAGTACTTC
cdr3_aa: CASSANRASTYEQYF

v_call: TRBV2
clone_size: .
j_call: TRBJ2-1
d_call: TRBD2
cdr3_nt: TGTGCCAGCAGCCCTCGTACCCCGGGACTAGCGGCAGGTGAGCAGTTCTTC
cdr3_aa: CASSPRTPGLAAGEQFF

v_call: TRBV7-9
clone_size: .
j_call: TRBJ1-1
d_call: .
cdr3_nt: TGTGCCAGCAGCTCCGGGACCCTAAGCGGGGAGAACACTGAAGCTTTCTTT
cdr3_aa: CASSSGTLSGENTEAFF